Only a few counts were recorded for the clone carrying this T cell receptor (beta chain). Antigen unknown. The record originates from a study of T cells after yellow fever vaccination. Study results and limitations: In post-booster samples, most primary-vaccination clones reappeared (about 95% CD4, around 87% CD8).

The V end was cut by 4 bases, the J end by 6 bases, with 16 bases between. The CDR3 has 16 residues. Germline CDR1 reads LGHDT; CDR2 reads YNNKEL (reference sequence). By 5'RACE template switching, TCR cDNA was produced, with a universal primer site and UMIs added in the process. TCRdb reprocessed the 5' RACE reads with MiXCR, giving one entry per CDR3 protein. The sample yields more than 95,000 distinct CDR3 sequences, about 8.4% seen once. This rearrangement joins TRBV3-1 to TRBJ1-6; D may be TRBD1 (6 bases). The receptor comes from a man younger than 35 who received the YFV17D yellow fever vaccine. The sequencing here drew on CD8+ T cells sorted from PBMCs, taken on the day of the yellow fever booster vaccination. CDR3 loop: CASSPRWTDSNSPLHF. Here the CDR3 DNA reads TGTGCCAGCAGCCCGCGTTGGACAGACAGTAATTCACCCCTCCACTTT.